One sample yielded the 24 T cell receptor beta chains listed below, sequenced in a study of cytomegalovirus exposure and HLA in healthy donors. The PCR made use of 60 Vbeta and 13 Jbeta primers. Libraries were prepared by immunoSEQ multiplex PCR; TCRdb keeps only in-frame clonotypes and omits some of them. The sample lists about 130,000 clones, around 82% seen once, with more than 0.95% in the top ten. Sequencing was done on a sample of PBMCs. All receptors come from a man aged 50 to 59 in good health and CMV-seronegative.

The chain carries TRBV28 and TRBJ2-1, with TRBD1 matching over 7 bases. Germline lookup yields CDR1 MDHEN and CDR2 SYDVKM. The CDR3 is 14 amino acids. The V segment lost 6 bases and the J segment 7 bases; nucleotides outside the gene matches: 9. CDR3 coding DNA: TGTGCCAGCAGCCCAGACAGGGTCGGAAATGAGCAGTTCTTC. Its translation is CASSPDRVGNEQFF.

This clone was seen once. The V gene is TRBV10-2, the J gene TRBJ2-7; 13 bases fit TRBD2. The CDR3 is made up of 18 amino acids. The V and J ends lost 0 bases and 3 bases, in that order; junction bases with no gene match: 8. The germline CDR1 and CDR2 sequences are WSHSY and SAAADI. The CDR3 DNA is TGCGCCAGCAGTGAGTCGCACAGAGGACTAGCGGGAGTCTACGAGCAGTACTTC. Amino acids: CASSESHRGLAGVYEQYF.

CDR3 nucleotide sequence: TGTGCCAGCAGCTTAGGGCGGGCGGGAGGGGAGACCCAGTACTTC. Protein product: CASSLGRAGGETQYF. The chain is built from TRBV7-6 and TRBJ2-5; 9 nucleotides agree with TRBD2. V was clipped by 1 base and J by 5 bases; unmatched bases: 5. Germline-derived CDR1 and CDR2 are SGHVS and FNYEAQ. The CDR3 is made up of 15 amino acids. The full variable domain, its missing parts supplied by reference TRBV7-6 and TRBJ2-5, is GAGVSQSPRYKVTKRGQDVALRCDPISGHVSLYWYRQALGQGPEFLTYFNYEAQQDKSGLPNDRFSAERPEGSISTLTIQRTEQRDSAMYRCASSLGRAGGETQYFGPGTRLLVL.

V and J are TRBV2 and TRBJ2-7, with 9 positions matching TRBD1. In germline, CDR1 is SNHLY, CDR2 FYNNEI. Losses at the gene ends were 6 bases for V and 4 bases for J; bases not matched to a gene: 13. This CDR3 is 16 amino acids long. Written as DNA, the CDR3 is TGTGCCAGCAGAATAGCCTTGGACAGGGGCGTTTACGAGCAGTACTTC. It is translated as CASRIALDRGVYEQYF. Full variable domain (rest looked up from reference TRBV2 and TRBJ2-7): EPEVTQTPSHQVTQMGQEVILRCVPISNHLYFYWYRQILGQKVEFLVSFYNNEISEKSEIFDDQFSVERPDGSNFTLKIRSTKLEDSAMYFCASRIALDRGVYEQYFGPGTRLTVT.

The V and J genes are TRBV10-3 and TRBJ2-6, with TRBD1 identical over 10 bases. With V trimmed by 4 bases and J by 1 base, 7 bases remained unmatched. The CDR3 contains 18 residues. The germline gives CDR1 ENHRY, CDR2 SYGVKD. The CDR3 loop is CAISGPGQGKSGANVLTF. CDR3 coding DNA: TGTGCCATCAGTGGTCCGGGACAGGGGAAATCTGGGGCCAACGTCCTGACTTTC.

The chain combines TRBV5-1 with TRBJ2-1; 8 bases are a match to TRBD2. Germline V gene sequence: CDR1 SGHRS, CDR2 YFSETQ. This CDR3 comprises 16 residues. The V segment lost 4 bases and the J segment 3 bases; nucleotides outside the gene matches: 9. The CDR3 bases are TGCGCCAGCAGCCAAACGAGTAGCGGGAACTACAATGAGCAGTTCTTC. This encodes CASSQTSSGNYNEQFF.

The V call is TRBV5-1, the J call TRBJ1-4, with D unclear. The V gene's germline CDR1 is SGHRS and CDR2 YFSETQ. V was shortened by 4 bases and J by 3 bases, with 7 bases between the two germline ends. The CDR3 consists of 13 residues. The CDR3 spells CASSAGSNEKLFF. CDR3 DNA sequence: TGCGCCAGCAGCGCGGGATCTAATGAAAAACTGTTTTTT. Full variable domain (remainder filled in from reference TRBV5-1 and TRBJ1-4): KAGVTQTPRYLIKTRGQQVTLSCSPISGHRSVSWYQQTPGQGLQFLFEYFSETQRNKGNFPGRFSGRQFSNSRSEMNVSTLELGDSALYLCASSAGSNEKLFFGSGTQLSVL.

The chain combines TRBV30 with TRBJ1-2, with TRBD1 matching 7 bases. Trimming took 8 bases from V and 2 from J; bases not matched to a gene: 26. From germline, CDR1 is GTSNPN and CDR2 SVGIG (reference sequence). The CDR3 is made up of 19 amino acids. CDR3 DNA: TGTGCCGGTCACAGGGGCGCGAGCCTACAGGGCAACGCGAACTATGGCTACACCTTC. This codes for CAGHRGASLQGNANYGYTF.

The V gene is TRBV28, the J gene TRBJ2-7, with 8 positions matching TRBD1. The CDR3 runs 15 residues. The junction had 11 bases not matched to a gene; V was cut back by 7 bases and J by 3 bases. CDR1 is MDHEN and CDR2 is SYDVKM in the germline V gene. CDR3 in DNA: TGTGCCAGCATCGCCACCGGGACAGGCGTCTACGAGCAGTACTTC. Translating it yields CASIATGTGVYEQYF.

This rearrangement joins TRBV4-3 to TRBJ2-7; 10 bases agree with TRBD2. The CDR3 spans 18 residues. CDR1 LGHNA and CDR2 YSLEER come from the germline V gene. The V and J ends lost 0 bases and 5 bases, in that order; junction bases with no gene match: 13. CDR3 DNA: TGCGCCAGCAGCCAAGATCGGGAGGGAGCGGGAGGGAGCCACGAGCAGTACTTC. Translation: CASSQDREGAGGSHEQYF.

This sequence joins TRBV7-8 and TRBJ2-3; 7 nucleotides align to TRBD1. From germline, CDR1 is SGHVS and CDR2 FQNEAQ. V was pared by 0 bases and J by 1 base, with 1 base of the junction left unmatched. The CDR3 runs 15 residues. CDR3 nucleotide sequence: TGTGCCAGCAGCTTAGCAGGACAGGGCACAGATACGCAGTATTTT. Translating gives CASSLAGQGTDTQYF. Drawing the rest from reference TRBV7-8 and TRBJ2-3, the complete variable domain is GAGVSQSPRYKVAKRGQDVALRCDPISGHVSLFWYQQALGQGPEFLTYFQNEAQLDKSGLPSDRFFAERPEGSVSTLKIQRTQQEDSAVYLCASSLAGQGTDTQYFGPGTRLTVL.

CDR3 in amino acids: CASSLNSGNTIYF. CDR3 DNA: TGTGCCAGCAGCTTAAACAGCGGAAACACCATATATTTT. This chain links TRBV7-8 with TRBJ1-3; no clear D. The CDR3 consists of 13 residues. Trimming removed 2 bases from V and 4 bases from J, with 6 bases in between. The V gene's germline CDR1 is SGHVS and CDR2 FQNEAQ.

The V and J genes are TRBV18 and TRBJ2-7; TRBD1 agrees at 9 bases. This CDR3 is 15 amino acids long. Germline V gene sequence: CDR1 KGHSH, CDR2 LQKENI. The J segment lost 0 bases and the V segment lost 5 bases, leaving 5 bases of the junction unmatched. The CDR3 sequence is CASSGGTGSSYEQYF. The CDR3 DNA is TGTGCCAGCTCAGGCGGGACAGGGAGCTCCTACGAGCAGTACTTC.

This chain joins TRBV14 and TRBJ2-7; D is undetermined. CDR1 and CDR2 from the germline V gene are SGHDN and FVKESK. The CDR3 covers 13 residues. V lost 0 bases and J 6 bases, leaving 9 bases between the germline ends. In DNA, the CDR3 is TGTGCCAGCAGCCAAGATCGCGCGGCCGAGCAGTACTTC. Its protein is CASSQDRAAEQYF.

A single count supports this clone. The CDR3 region is CASKDYSGNTIYF. In nucleotides, the CDR3 is TGTGCCAGCAAAGACTACTCTGGAAACACCATATATTTT. The chain has TRBV27 and TRBJ1-3; D is ambiguous. Germline CDR1 and CDR2: MNHEY and SMNVEV (reference sequence). The CDR3 covers 13 residues. The ends were cut back, 7 bases at V and 0 bases at J, with 7 bases in the middle.

J is TRBJ1-1 and V is TRBV18; 7 bases are shared with TRBD1. The germline CDR1 and CDR2 sequences are KGHSH and LQKENI. Trimming cost V 2 bases and J 0 bases; bases outside gene matches: 3. This CDR3 region has 15 residues. CDR3 in DNA: TGTGCCAGCTCACCAATCCAGGGGGTGAACACTGAAGCTTTCTTT. Protein product: CASSPIQGVNTEAFF. The full variable domain, its missing parts supplied by reference TRBV18 and TRBJ1-1, is NAGVMQNPRHLVRRRGQEARLRCSPMKGHSHVYWYRQLPEEGLKFMVYLQKENIIDESGMPKERFSAEFPKEGPSILRIQQVVRGDSAAYFCASSPIQGVNTEAFFGQGTRLTVV.

This rearrangement joins TRBV18 to TRBJ1-5; 7 positions match TRBD1. The CDR3 spans 15 residues. With V trimmed by 3 bases and J by 5 bases, 7 bases remained unmatched. In germline, CDR1 is KGHSH, CDR2 LQKENI. The DNA for the CDR3 is TGTGCCAGCTCACCGCTAGGACAGGTTGATCAGCCCCAGCATTTT. Amino acid sequence: CASSPLGQVDQPQHF.

The chain uses TRBV11-2 and TRBJ2-7, with 8 bases identical to TRBD2. Germline V gene sequence: CDR1 SGHAT, CDR2 FQNNGV. V dropped 1 base and J dropped 7; count of bases not matched to a gene: 6. CDR3 length equals 14 residues. Here the CDR3 DNA reads TGTGCCAGCAGCTTAGTTGCGGGAGGTGGTGAGCAGTACTTC. It codes for CASSLVAGGGEQYF.

CDR3: CASSPRGTGIEKLFF. CDR3 DNA: TGTGCCAGCAGCCCGCGCGGGACAGGGATTGAAAAACTGTTTTTT. The V gene is TRBV16, the J gene TRBJ1-4, with 9 bases fitting TRBD1. After removal of 4 bases from V and 7 bases from J, the junction contained 7 bases not matched to a gene. The germline gives CDR1 KGHSY, CDR2 FQNENV. CDR3 length: 15 residues.

The rearrangement joins TRBV5-4 to TRBJ2-5; the match to TRBD1 covers 11 bases. The V gene's germline CDR1 is SGHNT and CDR2 YYREEE (reference sequence). This CDR3 has 15 residues. J gave up 4 bases and V 2 bases, and 4 bases lay outside the gene matches. The CDR3 sequence: CASSLVGTGGETQYF. DNA of the CDR3: TGTGCCAGCAGCTTAGTCGGGACAGGGGGAGAGACCCAGTACTTC.

The chain is built from TRBV28 and TRBJ2-7, with 11 bases matching TRBD1. Looked up from germline, CDR1 is MDHEN and CDR2 is SYDVKM. V dropped 5 bases and J dropped 4; count of bases not matched to a gene: 7. The CDR3 sequence is 15 residues long. In DNA form, the CDR3 reads TGTGCCAGCAGTCATGGGACAGGGGGAACGTACGAGCAGTACTTC. As protein: CASSHGTGGTYEQYF.

V and J are TRBV18 and TRBJ1-1; 11 bases agree with TRBD1. This CDR3 has 15 residues. Germline CDR1 KGHSH, CDR2 LQKENI. The J segment lost 1 base and the V segment lost 4 bases, leaving 2 bases of the junction unmatched. CDR3 coding DNA: TGTGCCAGCTCACTTGGGACAGGGGGGAACACTGAAGCTTTCTTT. As protein: CASSLGTGGNTEAFF.

The rearrangement joins TRBV18 to TRBJ2-3, with D possibly TRBD1 on 6 matching bases. This CDR3 is 14 amino acids long. Germline loops: CDR1 KGHSH, CDR2 LQKENI. V was pared by 5 bases and J by 1 base, with 10 bases between. The CDR3 nucleotides read TGTGCCAGCTCAGTCAGGGGTGGCACAGATACGCAGTATTTT. As protein: CASSVRGGTDTQYF.

As concerns this clone: Germline is not matched at one junction end, which may reflect a read error. This chain connects TRBV18 to TRBJ1-1; D unclear. The germline V gene encodes CDR1 KGHSH and CDR2 LQKENI. This CDR3 contains 13 residues. The CDR3 is CATSPAVGTEAFF. CDR3 DNA: TGTGCCACCTCACCGGCGGTTGGTACTGAAGCTTTCTTT.